The entry below describes one T cell receptor (beta chain). Naive CD8 cells were CD45RO-negative, positively selected for CCR7, excluding terminally differentiated effector memory CD45RA+ cells. The data were taken from a study of shared clonotypes between healthy human individuals. CDR3 length equals 15 residues. CDR1 and CDR2 from the germline V gene are MNHEY and SMNVEV (reference sequence). Trimming took off 1 base at V and 4 bases at J, with 14 bases between the two ends. Original handling: Filtering differed for immunoSEQ, which gave only junction sequences without quality scores. The assay was immunoSEQ multiplex PCR, and TCRdb's table has in-frame clones only and misses some. V, J and clone size are taken as reported in that table, and D and trimming were inferred from the DNA itself. The sample has around 1,900,000 clones; about 94% are singletons.

This chain joins TRBV27 and TRBJ2-7; D perhaps matches TRBD2 (5 bases). The specimen sequenced was naive CD8+ T cells from PBMCs. The receptor was derived from a man between 18 and 29 years old in good health. Some clones in this sample may be carry-over from other donors' samples. The CDR3 here is CASSLYGRPGYEQYF. DNA of the CDR3: TGTGCCAGCAGTTTATATGGGAGACCAGGATACGAGCAGTACTTC.